These 28 T cell receptor beta chains were sequenced from one sample in a study of blood T cell repertoires in COVID-19 (dated by TCRdb to 2018 to 2020). The library was prepared using the immunoSEQ multiplex PCR assay. Here the immuneACCESS table is served through TCRdb, limited to in-frame sequences with V and J called. Missing clones are a known gap in these copies; in checked studies unresolved V genes cover under half, and the rest lacks a known reason. This sample comprises roughly 200,000 clones, approximately 81% of them detected only once. Jointly, the top ten make up less than 5.5% of the sample. The sequenced material came from peripheral blood. The receptors come from a woman of 80 years or more with acute or convalescent COVID-19.

The chain joins TRBV6-5 to TRBJ1-1, with D perhaps TRBD1 (5 bases). The CDR3 covers 13 residues. Trimming took 8 bases from V and 9 from J, leaving 19 bases between them. The germline gives CDR1 MNHEY, CDR2 SVGAGI. CDR3 in amino acids: CASQGSGPIQAFF. The CDR3 region has the DNA TGTGCCAGCCAAGGATCAGGGCCCATTCAAGCTTTCTTT.

The V gene is TRBV5-8, the J gene TRBJ1-5, with a possible D match to TRBD1 (6 bases). The CDR3 has 15 residues. Germline CDR1 reads SGHTS; CDR2 reads YDEGEE. Between the trimmed V and J ends, which lost 0 bases and 6 bases, there was a span of 13 bases. The chain's CDR3 is CASSLGGPPGQPQHF. The DNA for the CDR3 is TGTGCCAGCAGCTTGGGGGGGCCCCCAGGTCAGCCCCAGCATTTT.

V and J are TRBV11-2 and TRBJ2-4, with TRBD1 matching 10 bases. CDR1 is SGHAT, CDR2 FQNNGV, per germline. The CDR3 totals 16 residues. Losses at the gene ends were 1 base for V and 9 bases for J; bases not matched to a gene: 9. The CDR3 spells CASSLGQGAYSSIQYF. CDR3 sequence (DNA): TGTGCCAGCAGCTTAGGACAGGGGGCTTATTCAAGCATTCAGTACTTC.

The J gene is TRBJ2-1, the V gene TRBV7-2; the D gene is possibly TRBD2 (6 bases). Trimming stripped 4 bases from V and 7 bases from J, with 20 bases between. The CDR3 is 16 residues long. Germline V gives CDR1 SGHTA, CDR2 FQGNSA. CDR3 coding DNA: TGTGCCAGCAGCTATCCCGGTTTGGGGGGAGCAAATGAGCAGTTCTTC. Its protein is CASSYPGLGGANEQFF. The full variable domain, its missing parts supplied by reference TRBV7-2 and TRBJ2-1, is GAGVSQSPSNKVTEKGKDVELRCDPISGHTALYWYRQSLGQGLEFLIYFQGNSAPDKSGLPSDRFSAERTGGSVSTLTIQRTQQEDSAVYLCASSYPGLGGANEQFFGPGTRLTVL.

CDR3 amino acids: CASRGKGGRLRSPLHF. The CDR3 nucleotides are TGTGCCAGCAGGGGGAAAGGGGGCCGTCTTCGATCACCCCTCCACTTT. The chain employs TRBV21-1 and TRBJ1-6; the listed D gene, TRBD1, was not tested against the DNA. TRBV21-1 is marked as a pseudogene. The CDR3 is 16 residues long.

The chain carries TRBV21-1 and TRBJ2-1; the table's D call, TRBD2, has no DNA check behind it. TRBV21-1 counts as a pseudogene. The CDR3 is 16 residues long. For the CDR3, the DNA is TGTGCCAGCAGCAAAGCGCTGGGAGCGAGGGACAATGAGCAGTTCTTC. Encoded protein: CASSKALGARDNEQFF.

V and J are TRBV5-8 and TRBJ1-1, with unresolved D. V was trimmed by 10 bases and J by 3 bases, leaving 16 bases between them. The CDR3 spans 13 residues. Germline V gene sequence: CDR1 SGHTS, CDR2 YDEGEE. The CDR3 protein is CAAAFRFYTEAFF. The CDR3 DNA is TGTGCCGCCGCATTCAGGTTCTACACTGAAGCTTTCTTT.

The chain recombines TRBV2 with TRBJ2-7, with TRBD2 as a possible D gene (5 bases). From germline, CDR1 is SNHLY and CDR2 FYNNEI. This CDR3 region has 13 residues. V lost 4 bases and J lost 2, with 9 bases in between. The CDR3 sequence: CASSVPGTYEQYF. DNA of the CDR3: TGTGCCAGCAGTGTTCCGGGAACCTACGAGCAGTACTTC.

The chain has TRBV9 and TRBJ2-2; possible D gene TRBD1, 6 bases. The V end lost 2 bases, the J end lost 1 base, and 9 bases lay between the germline ends. The germline V gene encodes CDR1 SGDLS and CDR2 YYNGEE. The CDR3 length is 15 residues. DNA of the CDR3: TGTGCCAGCAGCGTGGGGACAATGAACACCGGGGAGCTGTTTTTT. This codes for CASSVGTMNTGELFF.

This chain uses TRBV15 with TRBJ2-3, with 7 bases matching TRBD2. J gave up 0 bases and V 3 bases, and 12 bases lay outside the gene matches. Germline values: CDR1 LNHNV, CDR2 YYDKDF (reference sequence). The CDR3 is 18 residues long. This chain's CDR3 is CATSRGRASGASTDTQYF. CDR3 nucleotides: TGTGCCACCAGCAGGGGCAGGGCTAGCGGAGCTAGCACAGATACGCAGTATTTT.

The chain links TRBV12-3 or TRBV12-4 to TRBJ2-5; D unclear. This CDR3 comprises 11 residues. V was cut by 3 bases and J by 3 bases, with 2 bases left in between. The CDR3 sequence: CASSFKETQYF. As DNA, the CDR3 is TGTGCCAGCAGTTTTAAAGAGACCCAGTACTTC.

This clone was seen just once. This chain connects TRBV6-5 to TRBJ2-7, with TRBD1 as a possible D gene (6 bases). The germline gives CDR1 MNHEY, CDR2 SVGAGI. The CDR3 sequence is 13 residues long. The ends were cut back, 7 bases at V and 2 bases at J, with 12 bases in the middle. The CDR3: CASIRTDTYEQYF. CDR3 DNA sequence: TGTGCCAGCATAAGGACAGACACCTACGAGCAGTACTTC.

This rearrangement joins TRBV24-1 to TRBJ2-1, with D tentatively TRBD1 (5 bases). CDR1 is KGHDR and CDR2 is SFDVKD in the germline V gene. V shed 10 bases and J shed 3 bases, with 24 bases lying between them. The CDR3 totals 17 residues. CDR3 region: CATEAPGGQGVYNEQFF. The CDR3 nucleotides are TGTGCCACAGAAGCCCCAGGTGGCCAGGGTGTCTACAATGAGCAGTTCTTC.

The V call is TRBV6-5, the J call TRBJ1-5, with unresolved D. This CDR3 contains 13 residues. Trimming left V 9 bases short and J 4 bases short, with 13 bases between. Germline values: CDR1 MNHEY, CDR2 SVGAGI. The CDR3 nucleotides read TGTGCCAGTTGGGCCCAGACGAATCAGCCCCAGCATTTT. Translated: CASWAQTNQPQHF.

The rearrangement links TRBV7-2 to TRBJ2-2, with 9 bases that match TRBD2. Looked up from germline, CDR1 is SGHTA and CDR2 is FQGNSA. The V gene end was trimmed by 5 bases and the J gene end by 4 bases; junction bases not matched to a gene: 8. The CDR3 consists of 16 residues. This CDR3 reads CASSRIAGVGTGELFF. Written as DNA, the CDR3 is TGTGCCAGCAGCCGCATAGCGGGAGTAGGCACCGGGGAGCTGTTTTTT.

The chain joins TRBV5-1 to TRBJ2-1; D possibly corresponds to TRBD2 (6 bases). CDR1 and CDR2 (germline): SGHRS, YFSETQ. The CDR3 has 12 residues. The ends were cut back, 4 bases at V and 8 bases at J, with 10 bases in the middle. The CDR3 DNA reads TGCGCCAGCAGCCGGCCGGGGGATGAGCAGTTCTTC. Amino acids: CASSRPGDEQFF.

J is TRBJ1-5 and V is TRBV7-8, with no clear D. CDR1 is SGHVS, CDR2 FQNEAQ, per germline. V lost 3 bases and J lost 0, with 12 bases in between. The CDR3 totals 16 residues. DNA for the CDR3: TGTGCCAGCAGCTTGATGCGAAGTTATAGCAATCAGCCCCAGCATTTT. This encodes CASSLMRSYSNQPQHF.

The chain combines TRBV7-2 with TRBJ2-7, with D possibly matching TRBD1 (6 bases). The CDR3 has 14 amino acids. Trimming removed 4 bases at V and 2 bases at J, with 12 bases between. CDR1 is SGHTA, CDR2 FQGNSA, per germline. The DNA of the CDR3 is TGTGCCAGCAGCTCCCTTGGGGGCACCTACGAGCAGTACTTC. It specifies CASSSLGGTYEQYF.

This clone was observed a few times. One end of the junction does not line up with germline, which may come from a read error. This chain uses TRBV3-1 (or the pseudogene TRBV3-2) with TRBJ2-7; 7 bases align to TRBD1. The CDR3 loop spans 12 amino acids. The germline V gene encodes CDR1 LGHDT and CDR2 YNNKEL (reference sequence). In nucleotides, the CDR3 is TGTGCCAGCAGCCAAGGGGAGACAGGGCTCGGCTTC. This translates into CASSQGETGLGF.

The CDR3 region is CASSSSPLAYEQYF. The CDR3 DNA is TGTGCCAGCAGCTCGTCCCCATTAGCCTACGAGCAGTACTTC. The chain carries TRBV5-4 and TRBJ2-7; no firm D call. This CDR3 comprises 14 residues. Per the germline V gene, CDR1 is SGHNT and CDR2 is YYREEE (reference sequence). V was trimmed by 3 bases and J by 2 bases, leaving 12 bases between them.

This clone was observed a single time. V is TRBV27 and J is TRBJ2-7; 9 bases map to TRBD1. Germline V gene lookup returns CDR1 MNHEY and CDR2 SMNVEV (reference sequence). The CDR3 runs 18 residues. The V gene end was trimmed by 2 bases and the J gene end by 2 bases; junction bases not matched to a gene: 13. The CDR3 sequence is CASSLRIRGDRVPYEQYF. Here the CDR3 DNA reads TGTGCCAGCAGTTTACGAATACGCGGGGACAGGGTGCCCTACGAGCAGTACTTC.

Remarks on this clone: The same CDR3 arises from other DNA sequences in this sample as well. The J gene is TRBJ1-1, the V gene TRBV2, with a tentative D call TRBD1 (6 bases). Trimming pared 5 bases from V and 1 base from J, leaving 8 bases between. The CDR3 sequence is 13 residues long. The germline V gene encodes CDR1 SNHLY and CDR2 FYNNEI. As DNA, the CDR3 is TGTGCCAGCAGTTCACAGGGGAACACTGAAGCTTTCTTT. It is translated as CASSSQGNTEAFF.

This chain joins TRBV28 and TRBJ2-7; D gene uncertain. The CDR3 sequence is 15 residues long. Trimming took 2 bases from V and 2 from J, leaving 13 bases between them. Germline CDR1 MDHEN, CDR2 SYDVKM. The DNA for the CDR3 is TGTGCCAGCAGTTTAGGAGTCATTCCTACCTACGAGCAGTACTTC. Translating it yields CASSLGVIPTYEQYF.

The J gene is TRBJ2-2, the V gene TRBV4-1; tentative D call: TRBD1 (5 bases). The germline V and J ends were trimmed by 4 bases and 4 bases, with 13 bases remaining between them. The CDR3 length is 15 residues. The germline CDR1 and CDR2 sequences are MGHRA and YSYEKL. DNA for the CDR3: TGCGCCAGCAGCCGAGACAGTTTTTTCACCGGGGAGCTGTTTTTT. This codes for CASSRDSFFTGELFF.

This clone was found once. The rearrangement links TRBV7-2 to TRBJ2-1; TRBD2 matches at 7 bases. Germline loops: CDR1 SGHTA, CDR2 FQGNSA. V lost 6 bases and J lost 8; bases outside the gene matches: 13. CDR3 size: 15 residues. CDR3 in DNA: TGTGCCAGCAGATTACGCGGGGGTGAAGCTTATGAGCAGTTCTTC. Translated: CASRLRGGEAYEQFF.

V and J are TRBV21-1 and TRBJ2-7; TRBD2 is the table's D call and was not checked against the DNA. TRBV21-1 is annotated as a pseudogene. CDR3 length: 16 amino acids. The CDR3 spells CASSKLTPSDSYEQYF. The CDR3 region has the DNA TGTGCCAGCAGCAAATTAACTCCCAGCGACTCCTACGAGCAGTACTTC.

The rearrangement uses TRBV9 and TRBJ1-3, with no clear D. This CDR3 comprises 16 residues. The V and J ends lost 3 bases and 0 bases respectively, with 13 bases between them. Germline CDR1 is SGDLS and CDR2 is YYNGEE. CDR3 loop: CASSGRGDGSGNTIYF. CDR3 sequence (DNA): TGTGCCAGCAGCGGGCGGGGTGACGGCTCTGGAAACACCATATATTTT. Looking up the rest from reference TRBV9 and TRBJ1-3 gives the full variable domain: DSGVTQTPKHLITATGQRVTLRCSPRSGDLSVYWYQQSLDQGLQFLIQYYNGEERAKGNILERFSAQQFPDLHSELNLSSLELGDSALYFCASSGRGDGSGNTIYFGEGSWLTVV.

The V call is TRBV5-8, the J call TRBJ1-4; unclear D gene. The CDR3 spans 15 residues. The germline gives CDR1 SGHTS, CDR2 YDEGEE. Trimming stripped 2 bases from V and 0 bases from J, with 8 bases between. In DNA, the CDR3 is TGTGCCAGCAGCTTTCAGACTGCAACTAATGAAAAACTGTTTTTT. It yields the protein CASSFQTATNEKLFF.